This T cell receptor beta chain derives from a study of blood T cell repertoires in COVID-19. Study-level information: Italy, Spain and the United States were the sources of the convalescent and acute COVID-19 samples. Sources were T cells, B-cell-depleted T cells, or PBMCs; the material itself was cDNA or gDNA.

It was during active infection that Seattle patients were enrolled and then longitudinally followed. Per the study methods: Counts of nucleated cells, estimated from reference gene primer amplification, were obtained. Using immunoSEQ multiplex PCR, the repertoire was profiled, and TCRdb retains in-frame clones only, with some absent. The DNA was the basis for D and trimming; V, J and clone size are from that table. The data contain roughly 290,000 clones, 75% to 95% of them singletons. V was clipped by 6 bases and J by 6 bases; unmatched bases: 10. Germline-derived CDR1 and CDR2 are MNHEY and SMNVEV (reference sequence). The CDR3 loop spans 15 amino acids.

The V and J genes are TRBV27 and TRBJ1-4, with 7 positions matching TRBD1. This TCR was recovered from a woman aged 25 to 45 with COVID-19, enrolled during active disease. The sequenced sample was peripheral blood. The CDR3 spells CASSGRGQLYEKLFF. CDR3 DNA: TGTGCCAGCAGCGGGAGGGGGCAGCTATATGAAAAACTGTTTTTT.